These 27 T cell receptor beta chains came from one sample sequenced in a study of blood T cell repertoires in COVID-19. Assay: immunoSEQ multiplex PCR; the TCRdb copy retains only in-frame clones and omits some. This table holds tens of thousands of clones, about 85% found once. Sequenced input: peripheral blood. Receptor source: a man at least 80 years old with active or convalescent COVID-19.

This chain uses TRBV19 with TRBJ1-5; no firm D call. This CDR3 has 17 amino acids. V was shortened by 3 bases and J by 5 bases, with 20 bases between the two germline ends. Germline values: CDR1 LNHDA, CDR2 SQIVND (reference sequence). CDR3 amino acids: CASSIAVSGKKDQPQHF. CDR3 DNA: TGTGCCAGTAGTATCGCTGTTTCGGGAAAAAAGGATCAGCCCCAGCATTTT.

The rearrangement links TRBV6-5 to TRBJ2-4; tentative D call: TRBD1 (6 bases). The ends were cut back, 6 bases at V and 0 bases at J, with 12 bases in the middle. The germline CDR1 and CDR2 sequences are MNHEY and SVGAGI. This CDR3 contains 15 residues. CDR3 nucleotide sequence: TGTGCCAGCAGGGACAGCTACAGAGCCAAAAACATTCAGTACTTC. Amino acids: CASRDSYRAKNIQYF.

The V and J genes are TRBV20-1 and TRBJ2-7, with D tentatively TRBD2 (6 bases). The germline V gene encodes CDR1 DFQATT and CDR2 SNEGSKA (reference sequence). CDR3 length: 11 amino acids. Deletions cut 6 bases from V and 3 bases from J, with 9 bases between. The CDR3 spells CSAREDYEQYF. CDR3 bases: TGCAGTGCAAGGGAGGACTACGAGCAGTACTTC.

The V call is TRBV28, the J call TRBJ2-3, with 7 bases lining up with TRBD1. Germline values: CDR1 MDHEN, CDR2 SYDVKM. This CDR3 region has 14 residues. The trim removed 5 bases at V and 10 bases at J, leaving 12 bases unmatched. CDR3 in DNA: TGTGCCAGCAGTGCAGCGCAGGGGGTGCTTTCGCAGTATTTT. This translates into CASSAAQGVLSQYF.

V usage is TRBV4-3 and J usage is TRBJ2-7; D not resolved. V shed 0 bases and J shed 2 bases, with 8 bases lying between them. From germline, CDR1 is LGHNA and CDR2 YSLEER. The CDR3 totals 14 residues. CDR3 amino acids: CASSQDINTYEQYF. In DNA, the CDR3 is TGCGCCAGCAGCCAAGATATAAATACCTACGAGCAGTACTTC.

This CDR3 reads CASRQEETQYF. CDR3 nucleotide sequence: TGTGCCAGCAGACAGGAGGAGACCCAGTACTTC. V is TRBV25-1 and J is TRBJ2-5; D might be TRBD1 (5 bases). The CDR3 is 11 residues long. Trimming removed 6 bases from V and 5 bases from J, with 7 bases in between. Germline CDR1 and CDR2: MGHDK and SYGVNS.

The chain links TRBV10-3 to TRBJ1-3; TRBD1 is a possible D gene (5 bases). V lost 0 bases, J lost 7 bases, and 13 bases lay in between. This CDR3 contains 15 residues. Germline V gene lookup returns CDR1 ENHRY and CDR2 SYGVKD. CDR3 in amino acids: CAISESQGGMNTIYF. The CDR3 bases are TGTGCCATCAGTGAGTCTCAGGGAGGGATGAACACCATATATTTT.

This rearrangement joins TRBV29-1 to TRBJ2-3, with D possibly TRBD1 on 5 matching bases. CDR3 length: 14 residues. Germline CDR1 SQVTM, CDR2 ANQGSEA. The V end lost 3 bases, the J end lost 9 bases, and 19 bases lay between the germline ends. The CDR3 region is CSVDTGYERATQYF. Here the CDR3 DNA reads TGCAGCGTTGATACAGGTTATGAAAGGGCCACGCAGTATTTT.

The chain links TRBV5-8 to TRBJ1-1; D remains unclear. CDR1 and CDR2 (germline): SGHTS, YDEGEE. V lost 0 bases to trimming and J lost 6 bases, with 9 bases between them. The CDR3 spans 13 residues. CDR3 sequence: CASSLAGRAEAFF. DNA of the CDR3: TGTGCCAGCAGCTTGGCTGGGCGTGCTGAAGCTTTCTTT.

The chain carries TRBV19 and TRBJ1-1; a possible D gene is TRBD1 (5 bases). V lost 8 bases to trimming and J lost 5 bases, with 12 bases between them. Germline V lookup: CDR1 LNHDA, CDR2 SQIVND (reference sequence). The length of the CDR3 is 12 residues. The CDR3, as DNA: TGTGCCAGTCGGGGGGTTTCAACTGAAGCTTTCTTT. Translated, it gives CASRGVSTEAFF. The full variable domain, with the rest looked up from reference TRBV19 and TRBJ1-1, is DGGITQSPKYLFRKEGQNVTLSCEQNLNHDAMYWYRQDPGQGLRLIYYSQIVNDFQKGDIAEGYSVSREKKESFPLTVTSAQKNPTAFYLCASRGVSTEAFFGQGTRLTVV.

This chain links TRBV2 with TRBJ1-5, with no clear D. The V gene's germline CDR1 is SNHLY and CDR2 FYNNEI. CDR3 length equals 11 residues. The V and J ends lost 8 bases and 16 bases respectively, with 18 bases between them. The CDR3 region is CASGSGSASHF. CDR3 nucleotides: TGTGCCAGCGGTTCGGGGTCCGCTTCCCATTTT.

The gene calls are TRBV19 and TRBJ2-4, with 7 positions matching TRBD1. Germline-derived CDR1 and CDR2 are LNHDA and SQIVND (reference sequence). V lost 3 bases and J lost 0; bases outside the gene matches: 2. CDR3 length: 15 amino acids. DNA of the CDR3: TGTGCCAGTAGTATTAACAGGGGAGCCAAAAACATTCAGTACTTC. The encoded protein is CASSINRGAKNIQYF. Supplemented by reference TRBV19 and TRBJ2-4, the full variable domain reads DGGITQSPKYLFRKEGQNVTLSCEQNLNHDAMYWYRQDPGQGLRLIYYSQIVNDFQKGDIAEGYSVSREKKESFPLTVTSAQKNPTAFYLCASSINRGAKNIQYFGAGTRLSVL.

The genes are TRBV7-9 and TRBJ2-5; 7 bases map to TRBD2. The J segment lost 4 bases and the V segment lost 5 bases, leaving 4 bases of the junction unmatched. The length of the CDR3 is 13 residues. From germline, CDR1 is SEHNR and CDR2 FQNEAQ (reference sequence). This CDR3 is CASSPRLAETQYF. DNA for the CDR3: TGTGCCAGCAGCCCCCGACTAGCAGAGACCCAGTACTTC.

The CDR3 is CASSYSGATPGYTF. The CDR3 DNA reads TGTGCCAGCAGTTACTCGGGGGCAACCCCCGGCTACACCTTC. The chain employs TRBV6-6 and TRBJ1-2; tentatively, D is TRBD1 (6 bases). Germline V gene data show CDR1 as MNHNY and CDR2 as SVGAGI (reference sequence). Trimming removed 0 bases at V and 8 bases at J, with 13 bases between. The CDR3 is made up of 14 amino acids.

Note on this clone: Other DNA sequences in the sample encode the same CDR3. CDR3 sequence (DNA): TGTGCCAGCAGCTTGGGGTGGACAGGCCATGAAAAACTGTTTTTT. This sequence encodes CASSLGWTGHEKLFF. This rearrangement joins TRBV5-6 to TRBJ1-4; 7 nucleotides align to TRBD1. Looked up from germline, CDR1 is SGHDT and CDR2 is YYEEEE. This CDR3 has 15 residues. V trimming: 0 bases; J trimming: 6 bases; junction bases outside the gene matches: 5.

V gene TRBV19 combines with J gene TRBJ1-3; D possibly corresponds to TRBD1 (6 bases). V was clipped by 6 bases and J by 4 bases, with 13 bases between them. The CDR3 has 14 amino acids. From germline, CDR1 is LNHDA and CDR2 SQIVND (reference sequence). The CDR3 reads CASSVRGDGNTIYF. The CDR3 nucleotides are TGTGCCAGTAGCGTCAGGGGCGACGGAAACACCATATATTTT. Full variable domain (remainder filled in from reference TRBV19 and TRBJ1-3): DGGITQSPKYLFRKEGQNVTLSCEQNLNHDAMYWYRQDPGQGLRLIYYSQIVNDFQKGDIAEGYSVSREKKESFPLTVTSAQKNPTAFYLCASSVRGDGNTIYFGEGSWLTVV.

The V call is TRBV11-2, the J call TRBJ2-1; 11 bases fit TRBD2. With 3 bases clipped from V and 9 bases from J, the junction kept 4 bases outside the gene matches. This CDR3 spans 14 amino acids. Germline CDR1 and CDR2: SGHAT and FQNNGV. DNA of the CDR3: TGTGCCAGCAGCTTTAGCGGGAGGGCCGCTGAGCAGTTCTTC. Translation: CASSFSGRAAEQFF.

This chain links TRBV5-8 with TRBJ1-5; D gene unclear. Per germline, CDR1 SGHTS and CDR2 YDEGEE. V lost 4 bases and J 1 base, leaving 18 bases between the germline ends. The CDR3 length is 17 residues. The CDR3 sequence: CASSPGKAGRSNQPQHF. In DNA form, the CDR3 reads TGTGCCAGCAGCCCCGGCAAGGCGGGCAGGAGCAATCAGCCCCAGCATTTT.

This sequence joins TRBV6-2 or TRBV6-3 and TRBJ2-4, with D hard to call. V gave up 2 bases and J gave up 1 base, with 15 bases separating them. The germline gives CDR1 MNHEY, CDR2 SVGEGT. The CDR3 sequence is 17 residues long. CDR3 sequence reads: CASSYPTGSRAKNIQYF. The CDR3 bases are TGTGCCAGCAGTTACCCAACCGGATCTAGGGCCAAAAACATTCAGTACTTC.

The V gene is TRBV30, the J gene TRBJ1-1, with D unresolved. The CDR3 sequence is 14 residues long. The germline gives CDR1 GTSNPN, CDR2 SVGIG (reference sequence). V lost 5 bases to trimming and J lost 0 bases, with 13 bases between them. The CDR3 protein is CAWVQSALNTEAFF. CDR3 nucleotides: TGTGCCTGGGTACAGAGTGCTTTGAACACTGAAGCTTTCTTT.

The V gene is TRBV3-1 (or the pseudogene TRBV3-2), the J gene TRBJ2-7, with D unresolved. This CDR3 region has 14 residues. The germline V and J ends were trimmed by 0 bases and 0 bases, with 6 bases remaining between them. Germline V CDR1 and CDR2: LGHDT, YNNKEL (reference sequence). CDR3 sequence: CASSQDRFSYEQYF. DNA of the CDR3: TGTGCCAGCAGCCAAGACAGGTTCTCCTACGAGCAGTACTTC.

This clone was observed once. The chain joins TRBV6-5 to TRBJ1-1; no clear D. Trimming took off 5 bases at V and 1 base at J, with 5 bases between the two ends. This CDR3 has 12 amino acids. Looked up from germline, CDR1 is MNHEY and CDR2 is SVGAGI. DNA of the CDR3: TGTGCCAGCAGTCGGGGGAACACTGAAGCTTTCTTT. This encodes CASSRGNTEAFF.

The V call is TRBV7-2, the J call TRBJ2-1, with D maybe TRBD2 (6 bases). Germline V gene data show CDR1 as SGHTA and CDR2 as FQGNSA. The V end lost 1 base, the J end lost 4 bases, and 14 bases lay between the germline ends. The length of the CDR3 is 16 residues. Here the CDR3 reads CASSLVSGSMYNEQFF. The CDR3 DNA sequence: TGTGCCAGCAGCTTAGTTTCCGGGAGTATGTACAATGAGCAGTTCTTC.

This clone was observed a single time. The V call is TRBV5-4, the J call TRBJ1-2; 10 bases are a match to TRBD1. The ends lost 3 bases at V and 8 bases at J; junction bases unmatched: 4. CDR3 length equals 13 residues. CDR1 is SGHNT, CDR2 YYREEE, per germline (reference sequence). In DNA form, the CDR3 reads TGTGCCAGCAGCTGGGACAGGGGAAGGGGCTACACCTTC. It codes for CASSWDRGRGYTF.

The chain combines TRBV4-3 with TRBJ1-2; the D is unclear. This CDR3 has 18 amino acids. V was cut by 0 bases and J by 4 bases, with 21 bases left in between. Germline V gene sequence: CDR1 LGHNA, CDR2 YSLEER. For the CDR3, the DNA is TGCGCCAGCAGCCAAGATTTGAACCGAGGCCCTTCTCTCTATGGCTACACCTTC. Encoded protein: CASSQDLNRGPSLYGYTF.

The chain combines TRBV7-9 with TRBJ1-3, with 7 bases aligning to TRBD1. This CDR3 has 17 residues. In germline, CDR1 is SEHNR, CDR2 FQNEAQ (reference sequence). V trimming: 3 bases; J trimming: 5 bases; junction bases outside the gene matches: 13. CDR3 residues: CASSFPEQGLIRNTIYF. As DNA, the CDR3 is TGTGCCAGCAGCTTTCCCGAACAGGGGTTGATCAGAAACACCATATATTTT.

This clone occurred a few times. This sequence joins TRBV7-6 and TRBJ1-1; no reliable D call. This CDR3 contains 14 residues. V lost 2 bases, J lost 1 base, and 8 bases lay in between. Germline values: CDR1 SGHVS, CDR2 FNYEAQ. The CDR3 DNA is TGTGCCAGCAGCTTATCTTCCCGGAACACTGAAGCTTTCTTT. Its translation is CASSLSSRNTEAFF.